Listed below are T cell receptor beta chains from one sample, sequenced in a study of shared clonotypes between healthy human individuals. The repertoire was sequenced with immunoSEQ multiplex PCR; TCRdb's copy has only in-frame clones and lacks some. The sample has under 2,000,000 clones; less than 95% are singletons. The sequencing sample was made of naive CD8+ T cells sorted from blood. Source of these receptors: a man between 18 and 29 years old in good health. The CDR3 runs from the conserved cysteine through the conserved F or W. The D gene is left open where the match is weak. For some rows the clone size is stated as once, few or many, or as a class when expanded; others skip it.

v_call: TRBV19; clone_size: -; cdr3_length: 15; d_call: -; j_call: TRBJ1-5; cdr3_aa: CASSPDSYSNQPQHF; cdr3_nt: TGTGCCAGTAGCCCGGACAGCTATAGCAATCAGCCCCAGCATTTT
v_call: TRBV12-2; clone_size: -; cdr3_length: 15; d_call: -; j_call: TRBJ2-1; cdr3_aa: CASLRGQGKFNEQFF; cdr3_nt: TGTGCAAGTCTTCGGGGACAGGGGAAGTTCAATGAGCAGTTCTTC
v_call: TRBV9; clone_size: -; cdr3_length: 17; d_call: TRBD1; j_call: TRBJ1-1; cdr3_aa: CASSVFPGQGANTEAFF; cdr3_nt: TGTGCCAGCAGCGTATTTCCGGGACAGGGGGCGAACACTGAAGCTTTCTTT
v_call: TRBV9; clone_size: -; cdr3_length: 16; d_call: TRBD2; j_call: TRBJ2-5; cdr3_aa: CASSVGVAGFGETQYF; cdr3_nt: TGTGCCAGCAGCGTAGGAGTAGCGGGGTTCGGTGAGACCCAGTACTTC
v_call: TRBV27; clone_size: once; cdr3_length: 15; d_call: TRBD1; j_call: TRBJ2-7; cdr3_aa: CASSFSTGVTYEQYF; cdr3_nt: TGTGCCAGCAGTTTTTCCACAGGGGTCACCTACGAGCAGTACTTC
v_call: TRBV7-2; clone_size: -; cdr3_length: 15; d_call: -; j_call: TRBJ2-1; cdr3_aa: CASMLWAGVYNEQFF; cdr3_nt: TGTGCCAGTATGCTCTGGGCGGGTGTATACAATGAGCAGTTCTTC
v_call: TRBV7-9; clone_size: -; cdr3_length: 16; d_call: -; j_call: TRBJ1-2; cdr3_aa: CASSLGVPDRTYGYTF; cdr3_nt: TGTGCCAGCAGCTTGGGGGTCCCCGACAGGACCTATGGCTACACCTTC
v_call: TRBV27; clone_size: -; cdr3_length: 15; d_call: -; j_call: TRBJ1-2; cdr3_aa: CASSLSQGTGHGYTF; cdr3_nt: TGTGCCAGCAGTTTATCGCAGGGAACCGGGCATGGCTACACCTTC
v_call: TRBV25-1; clone_size: -; cdr3_length: 12; d_call: -; j_call: TRBJ2-3; cdr3_aa: CASSDAADTQYF; cdr3_nt: TGTGCCAGCAGTGATGCTGCAGATACGCAGTATTTT
v_call: TRBV5-1; clone_size: -; cdr3_length: 17; d_call: TRBD1; j_call: TRBJ1-1; cdr3_aa: CASSPEGQGVFGTEAFF; cdr3_nt: TGCGCCAGCAGCCCTGAGGGACAGGGGGTTTTTGGGACTGAAGCTTTCTTT
v_call: TRBV4-1; clone_size: -; cdr3_length: 14; d_call: TRBD1; j_call: TRBJ2-7; cdr3_aa: CASSRRDSSYEQYF; cdr3_nt: TGCGCCAGCAGCCGCCGGGACAGTTCCTACGAGCAGTACTTC
v_call: TRBV10-1; clone_size: -; cdr3_length: 15; d_call: TRBD1; j_call: TRBJ2-1; cdr3_aa: CASSEKGASYNEQFF; cdr3_nt: TGCGCCAGCAGTGAGAAGGGGGCCTCCTACAATGAGCAGTTCTTC
v_call: TRBV9; clone_size: -; cdr3_length: 13; d_call: -; j_call: TRBJ2-7; cdr3_aa: CASSVESYDEQYF; cdr3_nt: TGTGCCAGCAGCGTAGAGAGCTATGACGAGCAGTACTTC
v_call: TRBV6-1; clone_size: -; cdr3_length: 15; d_call: TRBD1; j_call: TRBJ2-7; cdr3_aa: CASRTGQGASYEQYF; cdr3_nt: TGTGCCAGCAGGACGGGACAGGGAGCCTCCTACGAGCAGTACTTC
v_call: TRBV5-5; clone_size: -; cdr3_length: 13; d_call: -; j_call: TRBJ2-7; cdr3_aa: CASSPGSGYEQYF; cdr3_nt: TGTGCCAGCAGCCCCGGTAGCGGCTACGAGCAGTACTTC
v_call: TRBV27; clone_size: -; cdr3_length: 15; d_call: TRBD1; j_call: TRBJ2-7; cdr3_aa: CASSLAGQGAYEQYF; cdr3_nt: TGTGCCAGCAGTCTTGCCGGACAGGGTGCGTACGAGCAGTACTTC
v_call: TRBV9; clone_size: -; cdr3_length: 16; d_call: TRBD1; j_call: TRBJ2-2; cdr3_aa: CASSVSRDSNTGELFF; cdr3_nt: TGTGCCAGCAGCGTAAGTCGGGACAGTAACACCGGGGAGCTGTTTTTT
v_call: TRBV28; clone_size: -; cdr3_length: 14; d_call: TRBD1; j_call: TRBJ1-2; cdr3_aa: CASSSYGQGGGYTF; cdr3_nt: TGTGCCAGCAGTTCCTACGGACAGGGAGGAGGCTACACCTTC
v_call: TRBV27; clone_size: -; cdr3_length: 13; d_call: -; j_call: TRBJ2-7; cdr3_aa: CASSPGALYEQYF; cdr3_nt: TGTGCCAGCAGTCCCGGGGCCCTCTACGAGCAGTACTTC
v_call: TRBV4-1; clone_size: -; cdr3_length: 15; d_call: -; j_call: TRBJ1-5; cdr3_aa: CASSHTDNSNQPQHF; cdr3_nt: TGCGCCAGCAGCCATACGGACAATAGCAATCAGCCCCAGCATTTT
v_call: TRBV7-8; clone_size: -; cdr3_length: 16; d_call: -; j_call: TRBJ2-1; cdr3_aa: CASSLGGTSTYNEQFF; cdr3_nt: TGTGCCAGCAGCTTAGGCGGAACTTCAACCTACAATGAGCAGTTCTTC
v_call: TRBV6-6; clone_size: once; cdr3_length: 13; d_call: TRBD2; j_call: TRBJ2-7; cdr3_aa: CASGLAETYEQYF; cdr3_nt: TGTGCCAGCGGACTAGCGGAGACCTACGAGCAGTACTTC
v_call: TRBV7-2; clone_size: -; cdr3_length: 16; d_call: -; j_call: TRBJ1-5; cdr3_aa: CASSSLASYSNQPQHF; cdr3_nt: TGTGCCAGCAGTTCACTGGCCAGCTATAGCAATCAGCCCCAGCATTTT
v_call: TRBV7-2; clone_size: -; cdr3_length: 17; d_call: TRBD2; j_call: TRBJ2-7; cdr3_aa: CASSFYGLGGGAYEQYF; cdr3_nt: TGTGCCAGCAGCTTCTACGGACTGGGCGGGGGTGCCTACGAGCAGTACTTC
v_call: TRBV19; clone_size: -; cdr3_length: 16; d_call: TRBD2; j_call: TRBJ2-3; cdr3_aa: CASSMERGGSTDTQYF; cdr3_nt: TGTGCCAGTAGTATGGAGCGGGGGGGTAGCACAGATACGCAGTATTTT
v_call: TRBV7-2; clone_size: -; cdr3_length: 16; d_call: TRBD2; j_call: TRBJ2-7; cdr3_aa: CASSWGGLASSYEQYF; cdr3_nt: TGTGCCAGCAGCTGGGGAGGACTAGCCAGCTCCTACGAGCAGTACTTC
v_call: TRBV19; clone_size: -; cdr3_length: 18; d_call: TRBD1; j_call: TRBJ1-2; cdr3_aa: CASSPLGQGVLDDYGYTF; cdr3_nt: TGTGCCAGTAGCCCCCTTGGACAGGGGGTATTAGACGACTATGGCTACACCTTC
v_call: TRBV15; clone_size: -; cdr3_length: 13; d_call: -; j_call: TRBJ1-2; cdr3_aa: CATSPRENYGYTF; cdr3_nt: TGTGCCACCAGCCCCAGGGAGAACTATGGCTACACCTTC
v_call: TRBV19; clone_size: -; cdr3_length: 16; d_call: TRBD1; j_call: TRBJ2-7; cdr3_aa: CASSIAYRGTLYEQYF; cdr3_nt: TGTGCCAGTAGTATCGCCTACAGGGGTACCCTCTACGAGCAGTACTTC
v_call: TRBV11-3; clone_size: -; cdr3_length: 17; d_call: -; j_call: TRBJ2-2; cdr3_aa: CASSLDRGRENTGELFF; cdr3_nt: TGTGCCAGCAGCTTAGATCGGGGCAGAGAAAACACCGGGGAGCTGTTTTTT
v_call: TRBV7-9; clone_size: -; cdr3_length: 15; d_call: -; j_call: TRBJ1-3; cdr3_aa: CASSSQGPFGNTIYF; cdr3_nt: TGTGCCAGCAGTTCCCAGGGCCCGTTTGGAAACACCATATATTTT
v_call: TRBV7-8; clone_size: -; cdr3_length: 16; d_call: TRBD1; j_call: TRBJ2-7; cdr3_aa: CASSLADQGGGYEQYF; cdr3_nt: TGTGCCAGCAGCTTAGCGGACCAAGGGGGCGGGTACGAGCAGTACTTC
v_call: TRBV4-1; clone_size: once; cdr3_length: 17; d_call: -; j_call: TRBJ1-2; cdr3_aa: CASSQVLARAESYGYTF; cdr3_nt: TGCGCCAGCAGCCAAGTTCTAGCGAGGGCAGAGAGCTATGGCTACACCTTC
v_call: TRBV7-8; clone_size: -; cdr3_length: 15; d_call: -; j_call: TRBJ1-2; cdr3_aa: CASSLLDWMNYGYTF; cdr3_nt: TGTGCCAGCAGCTTATTGGACTGGATGAACTATGGCTACACCTTC
v_call: TRBV15; clone_size: -; cdr3_length: 16; d_call: TRBD2; j_call: TRBJ2-1; cdr3_aa: CATSALAGEPYNEQFF; cdr3_nt: TGTGCCACCAGCGCCCTAGCGGGAGAGCCCTACAATGAGCAGTTCTTC
v_call: TRBV5-5; clone_size: -; cdr3_length: 14; d_call: -; j_call: TRBJ2-5; cdr3_aa: CASSSGSYQETQYF; cdr3_nt: TGTGCCAGCAGCTCCGGATCATACCAAGAGACCCAGTACTTC
v_call: TRBV5-4; clone_size: -; cdr3_length: 14; d_call: -; j_call: TRBJ2-5; cdr3_aa: CASSWSPGELTQYF; cdr3_nt: TGTGCCAGCAGCTGGTCCCCCGGGGAGTTGACCCAGTACTTC
v_call: TRBV9; clone_size: -; cdr3_length: 14; d_call: -; j_call: TRBJ2-7; cdr3_aa: CASSPGGGDYEQYF; cdr3_nt: TGTGCCAGCAGCCCGGGCGGCGGGGACTACGAGCAGTACTTC
v_call: TRBV27; clone_size: -; cdr3_length: 18; d_call: -; j_call: TRBJ1-1; cdr3_aa: CASSLKPQGSSVYTEAFF; cdr3_nt: TGTGCCAGCAGTTTAAAGCCCCAGGGGAGCTCTGTCTACACTGAAGCTTTCTTT
v_call: TRBV7-6; clone_size: -; cdr3_length: 19; d_call: TRBD2; j_call: TRBJ2-7; cdr3_aa: CASSLEPGLAGVFPPEQYF; cdr3_nt: TGTGCCAGCAGCTTAGAACCGGGACTAGCGGGAGTTTTTCCCCCCGAGCAGTACTTC